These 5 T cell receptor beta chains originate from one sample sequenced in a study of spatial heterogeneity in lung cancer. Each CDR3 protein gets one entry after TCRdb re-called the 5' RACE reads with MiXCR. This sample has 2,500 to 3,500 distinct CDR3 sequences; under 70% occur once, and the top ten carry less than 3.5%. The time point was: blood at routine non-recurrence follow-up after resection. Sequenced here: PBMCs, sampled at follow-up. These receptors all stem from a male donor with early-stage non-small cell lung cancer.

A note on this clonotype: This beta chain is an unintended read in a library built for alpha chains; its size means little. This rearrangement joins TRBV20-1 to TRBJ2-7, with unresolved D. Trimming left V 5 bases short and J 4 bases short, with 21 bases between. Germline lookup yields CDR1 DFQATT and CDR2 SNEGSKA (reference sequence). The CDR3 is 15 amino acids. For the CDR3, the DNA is TGCAGTGCTCGAGGTTGGACCAATAACCCTTACGAGCAGTACTTC. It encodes CSARGWTNNPYEQYF.

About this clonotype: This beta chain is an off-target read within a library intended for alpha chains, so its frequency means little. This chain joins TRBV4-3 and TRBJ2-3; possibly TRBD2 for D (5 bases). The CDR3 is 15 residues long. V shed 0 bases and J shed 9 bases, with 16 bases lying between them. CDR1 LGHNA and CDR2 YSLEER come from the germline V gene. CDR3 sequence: CASSQDWVEAGTQYF. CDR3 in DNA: TGCGCCAGCAGCCAAGATTGGGTGGAGGCTGGAACGCAGTATTTT.

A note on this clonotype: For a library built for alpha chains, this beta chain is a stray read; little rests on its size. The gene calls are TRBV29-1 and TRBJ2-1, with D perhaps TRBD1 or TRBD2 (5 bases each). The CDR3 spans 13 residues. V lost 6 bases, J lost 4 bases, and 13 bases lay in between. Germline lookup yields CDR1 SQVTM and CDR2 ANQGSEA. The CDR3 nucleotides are TGCAGCGTCGCACAGGACTCGTACAATGAGCAGTTCTTC. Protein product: CSVAQDSYNEQFF.

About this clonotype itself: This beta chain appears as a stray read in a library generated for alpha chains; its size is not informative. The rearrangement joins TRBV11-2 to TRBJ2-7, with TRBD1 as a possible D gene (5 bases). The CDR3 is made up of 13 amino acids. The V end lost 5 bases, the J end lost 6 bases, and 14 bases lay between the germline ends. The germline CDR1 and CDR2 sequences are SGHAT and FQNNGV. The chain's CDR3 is CASSPRGLTEQYF. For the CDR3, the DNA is TGTGCCAGCAGCCCTAGGGGTCTAACCGAGCAGTACTTC.

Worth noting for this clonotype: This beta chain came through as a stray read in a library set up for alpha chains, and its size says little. In nucleotides, the CDR3 is TGTGCCAGTAGTAGTCTCGGGGAGACAGATACGCAGTATTTT. Encoded protein: CASSSLGETDTQYF. This chain uses TRBV19 with TRBJ2-3, with D maybe TRBD2 (5 bases). The CDR3 loop spans 14 amino acids. V was shortened by 4 bases and J by 3 bases, with 11 bases between the two germline ends. The germline gives CDR1 LNHDA, CDR2 SQIVND (reference sequence).